Listed here is a single T cell receptor (beta chain). What it recognizes is unknown. Profiling relied on immunoSEQ multiplex PCR, and the TCRdb table lists in-frame clones only, not all of them. The repertoire holds over 100,000 clones, with more than 90% as singletons. This record comes from a study of graft-versus-host responses after intestinal transplantation. Overall study: Recipients were given multivisceral, liver-intestinal, or isolated intestinal transplants. Every transplant recipient was induced with anti-thymocyte globulin, then maintained on tacrolimus and steroids for about 3 years. Whole-study results and caveats: Circulating GvH clones peaking coincided with falling HvG clones soon after transplant. Some GvH clones were seen earlier in gut or blood, suggesting intestinal origin.

V shed 7 bases and J 2 bases; nucleotides not matched to a gene: 5. The CDR3 sequence is 15 residues long. Per the germline V gene, CDR1 is SQVTM and CDR2 is ANQGSEA. The chain combines TRBV29-1 with TRBJ2-1; 13 bases are a match to TRBD2. Here the sequenced sample was unstimulated CD4+ T cells sorted from spleen or lymph node cells, taken before transplant. The sequence came from a human donor who was the organ donor for an intestinal transplant. The DNA of the CDR3 is TGCAGCGCTATGGGGACTAGCGGGACCTACAATGAGCAGTTCTTC. This encodes CSAMGTSGTYNEQFF.